The 30 T cell receptor beta chains reported below all come from one sample, sequenced in a study of control samples from healthy donors and cancer patients. The assay was immunoSEQ multiplex PCR, and TCRdb's table has in-frame clones only and misses some. The repertoire holds some 140,000 clones, with 90% to 95% as singletons. Sequences were obtained from blood. The source of these receptors is a man between 40 and 49 years old in good health.

This chain uses TRBV18 with TRBJ1-5; D perhaps matches TRBD1 (5 bases). The germline V and J ends were trimmed by 3 bases and 6 bases, with 12 bases remaining between them. CDR1 and CDR2 from the germline V gene are KGHSH and LQKENI. This CDR3 comprises 14 residues. Here the CDR3 reads CASSPSPGRQPQHF. CDR3 nucleotides: TGTGCCAGCTCACCCTCCCCGGGGCGTCAGCCCCAGCATTTT. The variable domain in full, completed from reference TRBV18 and TRBJ1-5, reads NAGVMQNPRHLVRRRGQEARLRCSPMKGHSHVYWYRQLPEEGLKFMVYLQKENIIDESGMPKERFSAEFPKEGPSILRIQQVVRGDSAAYFCASSPSPGRQPQHFGDGTRLSIL.

This chain connects TRBV9 to TRBJ2-3, with 7 nucleotides matching TRBD1. Germline V gene lookup returns CDR1 SGDLS and CDR2 YYNGEE. The junction had 2 bases not matched to a gene; V was cut back by 3 bases and J by 1 base. This CDR3 contains 14 residues. This CDR3 reads CASSGQGGTDTQYF. CDR3 sequence (DNA): TGTGCCAGCAGCGGCCAGGGGGGCACAGATACGCAGTATTTT.

The J gene is TRBJ1-1, the V gene TRBV27, with D possibly TRBD1 on 5 matching bases. V was pared by 6 bases and J by 4 bases, with 12 bases between. CDR1 and CDR2 (germline): MNHEY, SMNVEV (reference sequence). There are 13 residues in the CDR3. The CDR3 nucleotides are TGTGCCAGCAGCCAGGGTGCAGGCACTGAAGCTTTCTTT. It specifies CASSQGAGTEAFF.

V gene TRBV24-1 combines with J gene TRBJ2-2; D perhaps matches TRBD2 (5 bases). Per the germline V gene, CDR1 is KGHDR and CDR2 is SFDVKD. The CDR3 is made up of 17 amino acids. Trimming took off 4 bases at V and 1 base at J, with 15 bases between the two ends. This CDR3 is CATSDPATGVNTGELFF. CDR3 in DNA: TGTGCCACCAGTGACCCGGCCACCGGGGTGAACACCGGGGAGCTGTTTTTT.

This rearrangement joins TRBV6-2 or TRBV6-3 to TRBJ2-1, with 7 nucleotides matching TRBD1. Trimming took 2 bases from V and 2 from J; bases not matched to a gene: 3. Per germline, CDR1 MNHEY and CDR2 SVGEGT. This CDR3 contains 15 residues. The CDR3 DNA reads TGTGCCAGCAGTTACAGACAGGGAGCCTACAATGAGCAGTTCTTC. Translating it yields CASSYRQGAYNEQFF.

This chain links TRBV24-1 with TRBJ2-1, with 8 bases matching TRBD2. The germline V gene has CDR1 KGHDR and CDR2 SFDVKD. CDR3 length: 16 amino acids. V shed 3 bases and J 4 bases; nucleotides not matched to a gene: 7. As DNA, the CDR3 is TGTGCCACCAGTGATCCCGGACTAGCTGGGTACAATGAGCAGTTCTTC. Residues: CATSDPGLAGYNEQFF.

This clone has more than one count but fewer than ten. V gene TRBV4-1 combines with J gene TRBJ2-7, with D tentatively TRBD2 (6 bases). Germline CDR1 and CDR2: MGHRA and YSYEKL. The length of the CDR3 is 16 residues. V was clipped by 0 bases and J by 2 bases, with 14 bases between them. DNA for the CDR3: TGCGCCAGCAGCCAAGAATTGGCGGGGACGACCTACGAGCAGTACTTC. Its protein product is CASSQELAGTTYEQYF.

This chain links TRBV11-2 with TRBJ1-4, with a possible D match to TRBD1 (5 bases). Trimming took off 8 bases at V and 10 bases at J, with 14 bases between the two ends. CDR1 SGHAT and CDR2 FQNNGV come from the germline V gene. CDR3 length equals 12 residues. The CDR3 reads CASGYDSLKLFF. CDR3 in DNA: TGTGCCAGCGGATACGACAGTCTAAAACTGTTTTTT.

The J gene is TRBJ2-2, the V gene TRBV9, with TRBD2 as a possible D gene (7 bases). V shed 4 bases and J shed 2 bases, with 15 bases lying between them. Germline CDR1 is SGDLS and CDR2 is YYNGEE. This CDR3 comprises 16 residues. CDR3 nucleotides: TGTGCCAGCAGCCCGCGGGGAGGGGGAAACACCGGGGAGCTGTTTTTT. This sequence encodes CASSPRGGGNTGELFF.

The chain joins TRBV13 to TRBJ2-1; 10 positions agree with TRBD2. The trim removed 0 bases at V and 4 bases at J, leaving 9 bases unmatched. The CDR3 is 18 amino acids. Germline lookup yields CDR1 PRHDT and CDR2 FYEKMQ (reference sequence). CDR3 in amino acids: CASSLGLSASGSYNEQFF. CDR3 in DNA: TGTGCCAGCAGCTTAGGACTTTCGGCTAGCGGGAGTTACAATGAGCAGTTCTTC.

In its sample, this clone was seen a few times. V is TRBV7-9 and J is TRBJ1-1; D is perhaps TRBD1 (6 bases). This CDR3 comprises 13 residues. Germline CDR1 is SEHNR and CDR2 is FQNEAQ (reference sequence). Trimming left V 6 bases short and J 3 bases short, with 11 bases between. CDR3 region: CASRSTGDTEAFF. The CDR3 DNA follows: TGTGCCAGCAGGTCGACAGGAGACACTGAAGCTTTCTTT. Full variable domain (remainder filled in from reference TRBV7-9 and TRBJ1-1): DTGVSQNPRHKITKRGQNVTFRCDPISEHNRLYWYRQTLGQGPEFLTYFQNEAQLEKSRLLSDRFSAERPKGSFSTLEIQRTEQGDSAMYLCASRSTGDTEAFFGQGTRLTVV.

The J gene is TRBJ1-6, the V gene TRBV30; D is unresolved. Germline V CDR1 and CDR2: GTSNPN, SVGIG (reference sequence). The CDR3 contains 14 residues. Trimming took 4 bases from V and 10 from J, leaving 17 bases between them. The CDR3 nucleotides are TGTGCCTGGAATTTAGAGCTCTCGGGGTCACCCCTCCACTTT. Its translation is CAWNLELSGSPLHF.

CDR3 sequence reads: CASSARRSGTDTQYF. The CDR3 DNA sequence: TGTGCCAGCAGCGCCCGGCGGAGTGGCACAGATACGCAGTATTTT. The J gene is TRBJ2-3, the V gene TRBV9; D is ambiguous. Germline V CDR1 and CDR2: SGDLS, YYNGEE. The CDR3 sequence is 15 residues long. Trimming shortened V by 3 bases and J by 1 base, and 12 bases separated the two germline ends. The entire variable domain, with the rest obtained from reference TRBV9 and TRBJ2-3, is as follows: DSGVTQTPKHLITATGQRVTLRCSPRSGDLSVYWYQQSLDQGLQFLIQYYNGEERAKGNILERFSAQQFPDLHSELNLSSLELGDSALYFCASSARRSGTDTQYFGPGTRLTVL.

This rearrangement joins TRBV28 to TRBJ2-2; no definite D call. V gave up 0 bases and J gave up 2 bases, with 7 bases separating them. The CDR3 consists of 15 residues. Germline CDR1 reads MDHEN; CDR2 reads SYDVKM. The CDR3 sequence is CASSLWGYNTGELFF. DNA of the CDR3: TGTGCCAGCAGTTTATGGGGTTACAACACCGGGGAGCTGTTTTTT.

CDR3 sequence: CATLGQGNEKLFF. In DNA form, the CDR3 reads TGTGCCACCCTGGGACAGGGGAATGAAAAACTGTTTTTT. The J gene is TRBJ1-4, the V gene TRBV19; 10 positions match TRBD1. V dropped 10 bases and J dropped 5; count of bases not matched to a gene: 4. This CDR3 region has 13 residues. Germline V gene lookup returns CDR1 LNHDA and CDR2 SQIVND (reference sequence).

The chain joins TRBV7-9 to TRBJ2-7; D remains ambiguous. The germline gives CDR1 SEHNR, CDR2 FQNEAQ (reference sequence). This CDR3 spans 12 amino acids. Trimming left V 3 bases short and J 6 bases short, with 9 bases between. CDR3 sequence reads: CASSFVEREQYF. CDR3 DNA sequence: TGTGCCAGCAGCTTTGTGGAACGCGAGCAGTACTTC.

This chain links TRBV27 with TRBJ2-2; D possibly uses TRBD1 or TRBD2 (5 bases each). The CDR3 is 15 amino acids. Trimming stripped 8 bases from V and 4 bases from J, with 17 bases between. Germline V CDR1 and CDR2: MNHEY, SMNVEV (reference sequence). This CDR3 reads CASRSRDASTGELFF. The CDR3 coding sequence is TGTGCCAGCCGAAGCAGGGACGCCAGCACCGGGGAGCTGTTTTTT.

This chain joins TRBV5-4 and TRBJ1-3, with D unresolved. Germline lookup yields CDR1 SGHNT and CDR2 YYREEE (reference sequence). Trimming stripped 4 bases from V and 4 bases from J, with 18 bases between. The length of the CDR3 is 16 residues. Here the CDR3 reads CASSPDWALGGNTIYF. DNA of the CDR3: TGTGCCAGCAGCCCCGACTGGGCCTTGGGAGGAAACACCATATATTTT.

V gene TRBV5-5 combines with J gene TRBJ2-1; the D gene is possibly TRBD2 (5 bases). The CDR3 is 15 amino acids. Trimming left V 4 bases short and J 10 bases short, with 21 bases between. CDR1 is SGHKS, CDR2 YYEKEE, per germline (reference sequence). The CDR3 coding sequence is TGTGCCAGCAGCGGAGCGGTGGTAAGGGTCTGGGAGCAGTTCTTC. This translates into CASSGAVVRVWEQFF.

The rearrangement uses TRBV30 and TRBJ1-3; D is perhaps TRBD1 (5 bases). V lost 0 bases, J lost 3 bases, and 12 bases lay in between. This CDR3 is built from 15 residues. CDR1 and CDR2 from the germline V gene are GTSNPN and SVGIG (reference sequence). The CDR3 is CAWSVRGGVGNTIYF. The CDR3 nucleotides read TGTGCCTGGAGTGTACGTGGGGGGGTTGGAAACACCATATATTTT. Full variable domain (rest looked up from reference TRBV30 and TRBJ1-3): SQTIHQWPATLVQPVGSPLSLECTVEGTSNPNLYWYRQAAGRGLQLLFYSVGIGQISSEVPQNLSASRPQDRQFILSSKKLLLSDSGFYLCAWSVRGGVGNTIYFGEGSWLTVV.

The chain uses TRBV28 and TRBJ1-2; no reliable D call. The CDR3 consists of 16 residues. Germline-derived CDR1 and CDR2 are MDHEN and SYDVKM. The V end was cut by 2 bases, the J end by 3 bases, with 16 bases between. The CDR3 spells CASSLAPDRIDYGYTF. The CDR3, as DNA: TGTGCCAGCAGTTTAGCTCCTGACCGAATAGACTATGGCTACACCTTC.

The chain recombines TRBV5-5 with TRBJ1-1; the D is unclear. Germline values: CDR1 SGHKS, CDR2 YYEKEE (reference sequence). The ends were cut back, 2 bases at V and 7 bases at J, with 9 bases in the middle. This CDR3 region has 12 residues. CDR3 amino acids: CASSFGRFEAFF. Written as DNA, the CDR3 is TGTGCCAGCAGCTTTGGGAGGTTTGAAGCTTTCTTT.

V gene TRBV7-9 combines with J gene TRBJ2-7; tentative D call: TRBD2 (6 bases). The CDR3 has 13 amino acids. Trimming shortened V by 1 base and J by 8 bases, and 12 bases separated the two germline ends. The V gene's germline CDR1 is SEHNR and CDR2 FQNEAQ (reference sequence). The CDR3 protein is CASSLERDSKQYF. CDR3 in DNA: TGTGCCAGCAGCTTAGAGAGGGACTCAAAGCAGTACTTC.

The CDR3 spells CASSVGAGNENTIYF. The CDR3 nucleotides read TGTGCCAGCAGCGTAGGGGCAGGAAATGAAAACACCATATATTTT. The chain joins TRBV9 to TRBJ1-3; D unresolved. Deletions cut 0 bases from V and 6 bases from J, with 13 bases between. Germline CDR1 is SGDLS and CDR2 is YYNGEE. This CDR3 comprises 15 residues.

V gene TRBV6-2 or TRBV6-3 combines with J gene TRBJ1-5; 10 bases line up with TRBD1. In germline, CDR1 is MNHEY, CDR2 SVGEGT. V gave up 2 bases and J gave up 3 bases; unmatched junction bases: 7. CDR3 length: 17 residues. The CDR3 sequence: CASSYPTGGWDNQPQHF. DNA for the CDR3: TGTGCCAGCAGTTACCCGACAGGGGGCTGGGACAATCAGCCCCAGCATTTT.

The chain is built from TRBV12-3 or TRBV12-4 and TRBJ1-2, with D unclear. The CDR3 spans 13 residues. V dropped 6 bases and J dropped 2 bases, with 10 bases sitting between them. The CDR3 region is CASSTGLNYGYTF. The CDR3 DNA reads as TGTGCCAGCAGCACCGGACTGAACTATGGCTACACCTTC.

V is TRBV6-6 and J is TRBJ2-1, with D tentatively TRBD1 (6 bases). Trimming cost V 7 bases and J 0 bases, with 13 bases left between them. This CDR3 is 15 amino acids long. CDR1 MNHNY and CDR2 SVGAGI come from the germline V gene (reference sequence). In DNA form, the CDR3 reads TGTGCCAGCAAACAGGGAGTTTACTCCTACAATGAGCAGTTCTTC. It specifies CASKQGVYSYNEQFF.

The table lists this clone with a count of one. V is TRBV9 and J is TRBJ2-6; 9 bases map to TRBD2. Trimming took 0 bases from V and 0 from J; bases not matched to a gene: 4. The germline gives CDR1 SGDLS, CDR2 YYNGEE. The CDR3 has 18 residues. Here the CDR3 reads CASSVGSRGGSGANVLTF. The CDR3 DNA follows: TGTGCCAGCAGCGTAGGGTCGCGGGGGGGCTCTGGGGCCAACGTCCTGACTTTC.

The chain uses TRBV19 and TRBJ2-7; D remains ambiguous. Germline V gene lookup returns CDR1 LNHDA and CDR2 SQIVND (reference sequence). The CDR3 consists of 14 residues. With 3 bases removed from V and 3 bases from J, the gap between germline ends came to 12 bases. In DNA form, the CDR3 reads TGTGCCAGTAGTATCAGACACACCGACTACGAGCAGTACTTC. Translated: CASSIRHTDYEQYF.

V and J are TRBV7-2 and TRBJ2-2; D unresolved. Trimming pared 1 base from V and 4 bases from J, leaving 4 bases between. Germline CDR1 and CDR2: SGHTA and FQGNSA. The CDR3 sequence is 13 residues long. For the CDR3, the DNA is TGTGCCAGCAGCTTAGGGAGCACCGGGGAGCTGTTTTTT. This gives the protein CASSLGSTGELFF. Looking up the rest from reference TRBV7-2 and TRBJ2-2 gives the full variable domain: GAGVSQSPSNKVTEKGKDVELRCDPISGHTALYWYRQSLGQGLEFLIYFQGNSAPDKSGLPSDRFSAERTGGSVSTLTIQRTQQEDSAVYLCASSLGSTGELFFGEGSRLTVL.